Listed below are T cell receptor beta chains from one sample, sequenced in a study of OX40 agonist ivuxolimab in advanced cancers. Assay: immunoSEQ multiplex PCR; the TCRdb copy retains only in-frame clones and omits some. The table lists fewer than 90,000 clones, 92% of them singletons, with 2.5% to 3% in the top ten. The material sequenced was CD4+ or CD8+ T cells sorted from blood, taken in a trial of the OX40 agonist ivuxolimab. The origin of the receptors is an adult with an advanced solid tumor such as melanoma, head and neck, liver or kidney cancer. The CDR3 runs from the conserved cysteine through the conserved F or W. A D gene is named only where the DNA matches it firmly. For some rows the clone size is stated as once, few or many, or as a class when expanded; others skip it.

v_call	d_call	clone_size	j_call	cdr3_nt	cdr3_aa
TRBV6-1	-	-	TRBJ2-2	TGTGCCAGCACCTCATATGGACCCAGGGGGGAGCTGTTTTTT	CASTSYGPRGELFF
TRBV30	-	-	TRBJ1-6	TGTGCCTGGAGTGTTGGACAGAATAATTCACCCCTCCACTTT	CAWSVGQNNSPLHF
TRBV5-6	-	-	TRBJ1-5	TGTGCCAGCAGCTTGAGGGGGGTCGGCAATCAGCCCCAGCATTTT	CASSLRGVGNQPQHF
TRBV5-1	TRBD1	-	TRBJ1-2	TGCGCCAGCAGCTTGAGACAGGGCGAGTATGGCTACACCTTC	CASSLRQGEYGYTF
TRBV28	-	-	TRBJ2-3	TGTGCCAGCAGTGGGACGGGTGATACGCAGTATTTT	CASSGTGDTQYF
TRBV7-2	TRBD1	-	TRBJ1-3	TGTGCCAGCAGCTTTACCGGGACAGGGGTCGGAAACACCATATATTTT	CASSFTGTGVGNTIYF
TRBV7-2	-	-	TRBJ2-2	TGTGCCAGCAGCTTGAGGGTTGGCACCGGGGAGCTGTTTTTT	CASSLRVGTGELFF
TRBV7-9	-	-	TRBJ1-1	TGTGCCATCCAGGGTGGGGAGACTGAAGCTTTCTTT	CAIQGGETEAFF
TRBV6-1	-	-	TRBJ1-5	TGTGCCAGCAGTTATCAGGCTTCCAATCAGCCCCAGCATTTT	CASSYQASNQPQHF
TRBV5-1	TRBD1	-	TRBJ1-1	TGCGCCAGCAGCTTGGCCGGAGGGGGCGCGGGTAGGGACACTGAAGCTTTCTTT	CASSLAGGGAGRDTEAFF
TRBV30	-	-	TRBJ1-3	TGTGCCTCAGACGGGGGCTCTGGAAACACCATATATTTT	CASDGGSGNTIYF
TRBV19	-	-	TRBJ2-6	TGTGCCAGTAGGAGGAACAGGGAGGGCGCTGGGGCCAACGTCCTGACTTTC	CASRRNREGAGANVLTF
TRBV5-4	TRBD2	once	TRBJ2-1	TGTGCCAGCAGCTTGGGCCTAGCGGGAGGGCCATCTGAGCAGTTCTTC	CASSLGLAGGPSEQFF
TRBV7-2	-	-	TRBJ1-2	TGTGCCAGCAGCTTAGGAAGGGAAAACTATGGCTACACCTTC	CASSLGRENYGYTF
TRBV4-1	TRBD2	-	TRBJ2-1	TGCGCCAGCAGCACTCGACTAGCGGGAGCGTCCTACAATGAGCAGTTCTTC	CASSTRLAGASYNEQFF
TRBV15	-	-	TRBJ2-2	TGTGCCACCAGCACAACCGCGAACACCGGGGAGCTGTTTTTT	CATSTTANTGELFF
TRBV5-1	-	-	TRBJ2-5	TGCGCCAGCAGCTTGGATGGGAAAGAGACCCAGTACTTC	CASSLDGKETQYF
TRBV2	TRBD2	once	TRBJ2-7	TGTGCCAGCCTAAGGGGGGGACTAGCGACTTTATACGAGCAGTACTTC	CASLRGGLATLYEQYF
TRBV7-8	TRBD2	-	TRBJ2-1	TGTGCCAGCAGCGTACAGCGGGGGGGCAAAGTTGAGCAGTTCTTC	CASSVQRGGKVEQFF
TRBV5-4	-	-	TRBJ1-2	TGTGCCAGCAGCTTGGGATTCCCCGGGGGCTACACCTTC	CASSLGFPGGYTF
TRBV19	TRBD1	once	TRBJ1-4	TGTGCCAGTAGTGGGACAGGGGTAGGCACTAATGAAAAACTGTTTTTT	CASSGTGVGTNEKLFF
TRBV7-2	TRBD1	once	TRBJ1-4	TGTGCCAGCGGACAGGAGAATGAAAAACTGTTTTTT	CASGQENEKLFF
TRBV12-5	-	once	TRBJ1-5	TGTGCTAGTGGTTTGACCCCGGGCAATCAGCCCCAGCATTTT	CASGLTPGNQPQHF
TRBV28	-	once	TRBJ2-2	TGTGCCAGCACCACCACGGGAAACACCGGGGAGCTGTTTTTT	CASTTTGNTGELFF
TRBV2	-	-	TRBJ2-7	TGTGCCAGCAGTGTCGGGGATAAGGTCGAGCAGTACTTC	CASSVGDKVEQYF
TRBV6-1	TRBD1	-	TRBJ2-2	TGTGCCAGCAGTTCAACAGGGGTTGGGACCGGGGAGCTGTTTTTT	CASSSTGVGTGELFF
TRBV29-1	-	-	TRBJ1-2	TGCAGCGTCCAAACCGGACCTAGGGCTGGCTACACCTTC	CSVQTGPRAGYTF
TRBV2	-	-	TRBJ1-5	TGTGCCAGCAGTAAGGATAGGGGCAATCAGCCCCAGCATTTT	CASSKDRGNQPQHF
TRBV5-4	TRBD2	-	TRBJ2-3	TGTGCCAGCAGCACCGGACTAGCTTCGACAGATACGCAGTATTTT	CASSTGLASTDTQYF
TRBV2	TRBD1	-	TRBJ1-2	TGTGCCAGCAGAGGACAGGGGCTATATGGCTACACCTTC	CASRGQGLYGYTF
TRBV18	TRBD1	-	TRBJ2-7	TGTGCCAGCTCAATTCCAGGGGGTGCGGGCGAGCAGTACTTC	CASSIPGGAGEQYF
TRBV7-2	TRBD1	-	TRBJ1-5	TGTGCCAGCAGCTTCCAGGGGGCGGGAAATCAGCCCCAGCATTTT	CASSFQGAGNQPQHF
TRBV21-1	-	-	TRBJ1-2	TGTGCCAGCAGCTTCCCCAAGAAGGCCCCGCGGAATGGCTACACCTTC	CASSFPKKAPRNGYTF
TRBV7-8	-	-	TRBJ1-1	TGTGCCAGCAGCTTAATGTCAAATCCCCGGAACACTGAAGCTTTCTTT	CASSLMSNPRNTEAFF
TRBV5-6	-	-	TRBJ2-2	TGTGCCAGCAGCAACCTAGTCTTCGCGAACACCGGGGAGCTGTTTTTT	CASSNLVFANTGELFF
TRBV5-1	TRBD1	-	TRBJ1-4	TGCGCCAGCAGCTTCGGACAGGGAAGTGAAAAACTGTTTTTT	CASSFGQGSEKLFF
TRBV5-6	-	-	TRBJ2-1	TGTGCCAGCAGCTTTGAGTGGAGCTCCTACAATGAGCAGTTCTTC	CASSFEWSSYNEQFF